This T cell receptor beta chain was sequenced during a study of T cells in Graves' hyperthyroidism and ophthalmopathy. V gave up 5 bases and J gave up 10 bases, with 18 bases separating them. Germline CDR1 and CDR2: SGHAT and FQDESV (reference sequence). The CDR3 loop spans 14 amino acids. Researchers amplified the TCR beta CDR3 regions from RNA transcripts. Carried out on the TCR CDR3, a first-round RT-PCR used the HTBI primer set. TCRdb analysed the multiplex PCR reads with MiXCR anew, one entry per CDR3 protein. The data hold roughly 500,000 distinct CDR3 sequences, with 22% observed a single time.

The sample consisted of blood. The sequence was obtained from a woman between 70 and 85 years old with Graves' ophthalmopathy. The chain carries TRBV11-1 and TRBJ2-1, with TRBD2 as a possible D gene (5 bases). CDR3 amino acids: CASSLGLLAPEQFF. DNA of the CDR3: TGTGCCAGCAGCCTCGGACTTTTGGCGCCCGAGCAGTTCTTC.